This record looks at one T cell receptor beta chain sequence and its context. Its antigen is currently unknown. This sample was taken from a study of cytomegalovirus exposure and HLA in healthy donors. Turning to the study itself: There were under 130 million unique TCR beta sequences, drawn from 150 million to 200 million T cells, in an earlier analysis.

PCR was performed using 60 Vbeta and 13 Jbeta primers. TCRdb's table, derived via immunoSEQ multiplex PCR, lists solely in-frame clones and lacks some. The table has over 150,000 clones, approximately 78% seen once. General observations from the study: Researchers counted approximately 160 TCR beta chains as cytomegalovirus-associated. Rates of TCR association differed by HLA locus in a later analysis, with DRB1 highest and HLA-C lowest. Reportedly, TCR beta sequences accurately predicted HLA-A and HLA-B alleles in most subjects.

CDR1 and CDR2 from the germline V gene are SQVTM and ANQGSEA. The ends lost 5 bases at V and 0 bases at J; junction bases unmatched: 8. The CDR3 is made up of 16 amino acids. The sample taken for sequencing was PBMCs. This receptor was obtained from a girl aged 2-15 years in good health and CMV-seropositive. The chain links TRBV29-1 to TRBJ2-4, with 9 nucleotides matching TRBD2. The CDR3 loop reads CSVQREEALAKNIQYF. The CDR3 DNA sequence: TGCAGCGTTCAGCGGGAGGAGGCCTTAGCCAAAAACATTCAGTACTTC.